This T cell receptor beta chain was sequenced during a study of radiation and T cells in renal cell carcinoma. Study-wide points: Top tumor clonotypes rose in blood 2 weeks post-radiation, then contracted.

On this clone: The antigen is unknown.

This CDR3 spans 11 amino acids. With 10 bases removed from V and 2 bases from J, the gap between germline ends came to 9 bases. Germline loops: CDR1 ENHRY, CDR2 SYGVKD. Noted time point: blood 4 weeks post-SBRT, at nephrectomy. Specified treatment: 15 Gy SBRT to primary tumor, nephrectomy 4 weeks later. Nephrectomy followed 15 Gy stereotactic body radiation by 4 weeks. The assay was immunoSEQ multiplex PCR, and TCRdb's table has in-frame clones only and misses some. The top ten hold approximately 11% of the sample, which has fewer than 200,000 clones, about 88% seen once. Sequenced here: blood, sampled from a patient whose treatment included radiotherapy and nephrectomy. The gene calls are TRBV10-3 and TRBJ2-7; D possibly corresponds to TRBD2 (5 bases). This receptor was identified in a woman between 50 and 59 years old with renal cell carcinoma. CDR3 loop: CASRGTYEQYF. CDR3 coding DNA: TGTGCCAGCCGAGGGACCTACGAGCAGTACTTC.